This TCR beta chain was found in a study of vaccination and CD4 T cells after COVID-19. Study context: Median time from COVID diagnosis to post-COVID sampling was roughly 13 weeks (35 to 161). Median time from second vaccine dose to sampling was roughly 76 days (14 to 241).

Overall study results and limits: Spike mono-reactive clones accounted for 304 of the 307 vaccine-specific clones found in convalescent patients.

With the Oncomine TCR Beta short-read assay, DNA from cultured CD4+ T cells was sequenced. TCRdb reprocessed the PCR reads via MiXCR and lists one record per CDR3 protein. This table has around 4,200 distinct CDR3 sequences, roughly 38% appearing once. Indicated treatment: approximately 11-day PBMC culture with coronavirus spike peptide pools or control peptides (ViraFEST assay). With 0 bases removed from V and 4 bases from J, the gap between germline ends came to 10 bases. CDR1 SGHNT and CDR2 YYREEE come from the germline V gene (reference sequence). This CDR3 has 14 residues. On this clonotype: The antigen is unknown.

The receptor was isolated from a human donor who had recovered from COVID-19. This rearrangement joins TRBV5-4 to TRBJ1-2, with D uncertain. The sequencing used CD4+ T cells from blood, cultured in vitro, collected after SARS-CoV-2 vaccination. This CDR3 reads CASSLETVTYGYTF. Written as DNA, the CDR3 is TGTGCCAGCAGCTTGGAAACGGTCACCTATGGCTACACCTTC.